Listed here are 16 T cell receptor beta chains from one sample, sequenced in a study of cytomegalovirus exposure and HLA in healthy donors. Primers: 60 Vbeta forward and 13 Jbeta reverse. Sequencing was performed with immunoSEQ multiplex PCR; in TCRdb, only in-frame clones are kept and a portion is missing. The sample yields under 150,000 clones, approximately 77% seen once. The specimen sequenced was PBMCs. The origin of the receptors is a woman between 35 and 50 years old in good health and CMV-seronegative.

The chain joins TRBV4-1 to TRBJ1-1; 7 nucleotides line up with TRBD1. CDR1 and CDR2 from the germline V gene are MGHRA and YSYEKL. Losses at the gene ends were 4 bases for V and 0 bases for J; bases not matched to a gene: 11. The CDR3 spans 17 residues. DNA of the CDR3: TGCGCCAGCAGCCTGGACAGGTCTATGTGGATGAACACTGAAGCTTTCTTT. This gives the protein CASSLDRSMWMNTEAFF.

In this sample, this clone turned up a few times. This chain joins TRBV10-2 and TRBJ2-1; 11 bases line up with TRBD2. Unmatched junction bases numbered 6, after V lost 2 bases and J lost 0 bases. CDR1 and CDR2 from the germline V gene are WSHSY and SAAADI. CDR3 size: 18 residues. The CDR3 DNA follows: TGCGCCAGCAGTGAGACTAGCGGGGGACCGAGCTCCTACAATGAGCAGTTCTTC. Translating it yields CASSETSGGPSSYNEQFF.

This chain connects TRBV19 to TRBJ1-5; no clear D gene. Germline loops: CDR1 LNHDA, CDR2 SQIVND (reference sequence). The CDR3 runs 13 residues. Trimming removed 7 bases from V and 3 bases from J, with 10 bases in between. This chain's CDR3 is CASTDTINQPQHF. DNA of the CDR3: TGTGCCAGTACCGACACCATCAATCAGCCCCAGCATTTT.

The chain is built from TRBV28 and TRBJ1-5; D unclear. The CDR3 length is 12 residues. Looked up from germline, CDR1 is MDHEN and CDR2 is SYDVKM. V was trimmed by 7 bases and J by 7 bases, leaving 11 bases between them. This CDR3 reads CASKGGLQPQHF. As DNA, the CDR3 is TGTGCCAGCAAGGGAGGCTTACAGCCCCAGCATTTT.

The chain carries TRBV19 and TRBJ1-2; perhaps TRBD1 as D (5 bases). V was trimmed by 10 bases and J by 2 bases, leaving 26 bases between them. CDR3 length: 17 amino acids. Germline CDR1 is LNHDA and CDR2 is SQIVND (reference sequence). The CDR3 protein is CATTRGVLAPSNYGYTF. The CDR3 DNA reads TGTGCCACCACTCGGGGGGTACTAGCCCCTTCGAACTATGGCTACACCTTC.

V usage is TRBV29-1 and J usage is TRBJ1-2; D gene ambiguous. Trimming took 7 bases from V and 4 from J, leaving 7 bases between them. This CDR3 has 10 residues. Germline V gene sequence: CDR1 SQVTM, CDR2 ANQGSEA. The CDR3 sequence is CSASSYGYTF. The DNA of the CDR3 is TGCAGCGCCTCCAGCTATGGCTACACCTTC. Together with reference TRBV29-1 and TRBJ1-2, the CDR3 gives the full variable domain: SAVISQKPSRDICQRGTSLTIQCQVDSQVTMMFWYRQQPGQSLTLIATANQGSEATYESGFVIDKFPISRPNLTFSTLTVSNMSPEDSSIYLCSASSYGYTFGSGTRLTVV.

This clone was seen only a few times. The rearrangement uses TRBV30 and TRBJ2-1; TRBD2 matches 13 bases. This CDR3 region has 13 residues. Germline lookup yields CDR1 GTSNPN and CDR2 SVGIG (reference sequence). J gave up 10 bases and V 3 bases, and 3 bases lay outside the gene matches. CDR3 DNA: TGTGCCTGGAGCCTGGGACTAGCGGGAGAGCAGTTCTTC. It translates to CAWSLGLAGEQFF. The full variable domain, its missing parts supplied by reference TRBV30 and TRBJ2-1, is SQTIHQWPATLVQPVGSPLSLECTVEGTSNPNLYWYRQAAGRGLQLLFYSVGIGQISSEVPQNLSASRPQDRQFILSSKKLLLSDSGFYLCAWSLGLAGEQFFGPGTRLTVL.

The rearrangement links TRBV7-9 to TRBJ1-2; D is perhaps TRBD1 (6 bases). Trimming shortened V by 4 bases and J by 7 bases, and 16 bases separated the two germline ends. CDR1 SEHNR and CDR2 FQNEAQ come from the germline V gene (reference sequence). The CDR3 length is 14 residues. The CDR3 loop reads CASSSQGLLTGYTF. The CDR3 nucleotides are TGTGCCAGCAGCTCCCAGGGGCTGCTAACTGGCTACACCTTC.

V usage is TRBV4-3 and J usage is TRBJ1-1; D is uncertain. Trimming pared 3 bases from V and 1 base from J, leaving 15 bases between. The germline gives CDR1 LGHNA, CDR2 YSLEER. There are 16 residues in the CDR3. CDR3 amino acids: CASSQTRTSWNTEAFF. CDR3 in DNA: TGCGCCAGCAGCCAGACCAGGACTAGTTGGAACACTGAAGCTTTCTTT.

In its sample, this clone was seen once. This chain uses TRBV28 with TRBJ1-4; the D gene is possibly TRBD1 (6 bases). In germline, CDR1 is MDHEN, CDR2 SYDVKM. The CDR3 totals 17 residues. Trimming cost V 2 bases and J 4 bases, with 17 bases left between them. The CDR3 loop is CASSLEGGGPINEKLFF. The CDR3, as DNA: TGTGCCAGCAGTTTAGAGGGGGGGGGACCGATTAATGAAAAACTGTTTTTT.

The chain recombines TRBV2 with TRBJ2-3, with 13 bases lining up with TRBD2. Germline V gene lookup returns CDR1 SNHLY and CDR2 FYNNEI. Unmatched junction bases numbered 6, after V lost 6 bases and J lost 6 bases. There are 15 residues in the CDR3. Written as DNA, the CDR3 is TGTGCCAGCAGGCCAACTAGCGGGGGGGCCGATACGCAGTATTTT. Translating it yields CASRPTSGGADTQYF.

This clone was found once. The V and J genes are TRBV6-1 and TRBJ1-4, with D perhaps TRBD1 (5 bases). CDR1 MNHNS and CDR2 SASEGT come from the germline V gene. The CDR3 is 16 residues long. Deletions cut 1 base from V and 4 bases from J, with 13 bases between. CDR3 sequence (DNA): TGTGCCAGCAGTGAAGACGGCAGGGCGGTTAATGAAAAACTGTTTTTT. Encoded protein: CASSEDGRAVNEKLFF.

This clone showed up just a few times. The chain couples TRBV21-1 to TRBJ1-2; the tabulated D call, TRBD1, remains unverified against the DNA. TRBV21-1 is noted as a pseudogene. CDR3 length equals 10 residues. CDR3 sequence reads: CASSDRGYTF. Written as DNA, the CDR3 is TGTGCCAGCAGCGACAGAGGCTACACCTTC.

The CDR3 here is CASSSGTAISGNTIYF. CDR3 DNA sequence: TGCGCCAGCAGCTCCGGGACAGCGATCTCTGGAAACACCATATATTTT. This chain links TRBV10-1 with TRBJ1-3, with 7 nucleotides matching TRBD1. Germline assignment: CDR1 WNHNN and CDR2 SYGVQD (reference sequence). CDR3 length: 16 residues. Losses at the gene ends were 6 bases for V and 0 bases for J; bases not matched to a gene: 8.

This chain joins TRBV7-9 and TRBJ1-1; D perhaps matches TRBD1 (6 bases). CDR3 length: 15 residues. Deletions cut 1 base from V and 1 base from J, with 10 bases between. Germline CDR1 SEHNR, CDR2 FQNEAQ (reference sequence). The CDR3, as DNA: TGTGCCAGCAGCTTAGTACAGGGAAGGAACACTGAAGCTTTCTTT. Protein product: CASSLVQGRNTEAFF.

V is TRBV9 and J is TRBJ1-2; TRBD1 agrees at 8 bases. The CDR3 spans 13 residues. Germline loops: CDR1 SGDLS, CDR2 YYNGEE. The V and J ends lost 0 bases and 8 bases, in that order; junction bases with no gene match: 3. The CDR3 DNA reads as TGTGCCAGCAGCGTAGCGACAGGGGCAGGCTACACCTTC. Translation: CASSVATGAGYTF.